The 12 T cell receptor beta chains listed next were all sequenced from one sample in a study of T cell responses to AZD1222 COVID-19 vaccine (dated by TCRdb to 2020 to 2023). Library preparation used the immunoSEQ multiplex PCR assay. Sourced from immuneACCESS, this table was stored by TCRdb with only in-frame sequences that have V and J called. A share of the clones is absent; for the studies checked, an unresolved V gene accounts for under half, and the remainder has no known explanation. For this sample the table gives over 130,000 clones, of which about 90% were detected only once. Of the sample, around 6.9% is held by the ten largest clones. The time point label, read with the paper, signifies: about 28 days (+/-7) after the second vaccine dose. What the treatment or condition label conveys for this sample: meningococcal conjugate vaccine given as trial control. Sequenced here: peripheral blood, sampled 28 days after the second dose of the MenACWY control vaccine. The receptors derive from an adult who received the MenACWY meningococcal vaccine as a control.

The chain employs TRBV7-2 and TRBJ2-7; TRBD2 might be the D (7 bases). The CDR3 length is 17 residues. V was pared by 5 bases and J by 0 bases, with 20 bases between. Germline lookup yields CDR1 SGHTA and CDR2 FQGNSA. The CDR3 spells CASSPGLGGGGSYEQYF. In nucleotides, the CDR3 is TGTGCCAGCAGCCCTGGATTAGGGGGAGGGGGCTCCTACGAGCAGTACTTC.

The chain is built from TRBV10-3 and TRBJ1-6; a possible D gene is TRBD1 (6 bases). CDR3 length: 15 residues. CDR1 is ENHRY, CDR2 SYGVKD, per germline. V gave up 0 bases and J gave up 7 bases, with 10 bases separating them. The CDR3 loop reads CAISESGHLNSPLHF. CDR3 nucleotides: TGTGCCATCAGTGAGTCGGGACACCTAAATTCACCCCTCCACTTT.

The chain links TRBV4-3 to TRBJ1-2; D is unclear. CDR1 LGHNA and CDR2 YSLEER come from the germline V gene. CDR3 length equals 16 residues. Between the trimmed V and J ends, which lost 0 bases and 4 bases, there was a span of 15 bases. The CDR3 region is CASSQDNAGMPYGYTF. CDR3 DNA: TGCGCCAGCAGCCAAGATAACGCCGGTATGCCCTATGGCTACACCTTC.

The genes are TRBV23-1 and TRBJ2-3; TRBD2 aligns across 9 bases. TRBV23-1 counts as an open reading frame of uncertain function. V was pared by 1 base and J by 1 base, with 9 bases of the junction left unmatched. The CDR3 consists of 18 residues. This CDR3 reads CASSQFAREGRGTDTQYF. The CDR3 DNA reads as TGCGCCAGCAGTCAATTTGCGCGGGAGGGCCGGGGCACAGATACGCAGTATTTT.

In nucleotides, the CDR3 is TGCGCCAGCAGCTTGGCGTCAGGATCTGGGGCCAACGTCCTGACTTTC. It is translated as CASSLASGSGANVLTF. The genes are TRBV5-1 and TRBJ2-6; D gene uncertain. The CDR3 runs 16 residues. Germline CDR1 and CDR2: SGHRS and YFSETQ. Trimming took 0 bases from V and 1 from J, leaving 8 bases between them. The full variable domain, with the rest looked up from reference TRBV5-1 and TRBJ2-6, is KAGVTQTPRYLIKTRGQQVTLSCSPISGHRSVSWYQQTPGQGLQFLFEYFSETQRNKGNFPGRFSGRQFSNSRSEMNVSTLELGDSALYLCASSLASGSGANVLTFGAGSRLTVL.

The chain's CDR3 is CASSATGNYGYTF. The CDR3 coding sequence is TGTGCCAGCAGCGCCACAGGGAACTATGGCTACACCTTC. The V and J genes are TRBV12-3 or TRBV12-4 and TRBJ1-2; tentatively, D is TRBD1 (6 bases). Trimming removed 6 bases at V and 2 bases at J, with 10 bases between. The CDR3 runs to 13 residues.

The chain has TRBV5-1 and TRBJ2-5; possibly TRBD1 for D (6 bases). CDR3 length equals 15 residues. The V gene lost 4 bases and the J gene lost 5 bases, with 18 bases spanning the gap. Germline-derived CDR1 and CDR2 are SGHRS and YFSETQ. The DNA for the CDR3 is TGCGCCAGCAGCGACCTACAGGGCGTTGGGGAGACCCAGTACTTC. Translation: CASSDLQGVGETQYF.

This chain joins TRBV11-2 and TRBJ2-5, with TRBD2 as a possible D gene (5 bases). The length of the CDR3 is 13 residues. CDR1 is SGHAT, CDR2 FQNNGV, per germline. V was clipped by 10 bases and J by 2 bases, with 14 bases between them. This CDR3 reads CATATGYQETQYF. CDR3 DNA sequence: TGTGCCACCGCGACGGGGTATCAAGAGACCCAGTACTTC.

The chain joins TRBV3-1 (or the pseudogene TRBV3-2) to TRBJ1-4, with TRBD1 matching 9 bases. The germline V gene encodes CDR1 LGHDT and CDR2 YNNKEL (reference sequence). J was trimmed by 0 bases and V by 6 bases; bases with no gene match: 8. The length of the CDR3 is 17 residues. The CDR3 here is CASSQGQGWATNEKLFF. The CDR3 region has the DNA TGTGCCAGCAGTCAGGGACAGGGCTGGGCAACTAATGAAAAACTGTTTTTT.

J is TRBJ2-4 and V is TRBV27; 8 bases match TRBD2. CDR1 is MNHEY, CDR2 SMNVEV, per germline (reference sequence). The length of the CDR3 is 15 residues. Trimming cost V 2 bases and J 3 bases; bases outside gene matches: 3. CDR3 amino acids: CASSLAGGDKNIQYF. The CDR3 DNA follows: TGTGCCAGCAGTTTAGCGGGAGGCGACAAAAACATTCAGTACTTC.

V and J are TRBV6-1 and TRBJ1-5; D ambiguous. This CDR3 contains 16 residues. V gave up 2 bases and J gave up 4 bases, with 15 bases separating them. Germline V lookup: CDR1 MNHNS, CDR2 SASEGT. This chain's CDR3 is CASSEHDNGPNQPQHF. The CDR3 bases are TGTGCCAGCAGTGAACACGACAACGGACCAAATCAGCCCCAGCATTTT.

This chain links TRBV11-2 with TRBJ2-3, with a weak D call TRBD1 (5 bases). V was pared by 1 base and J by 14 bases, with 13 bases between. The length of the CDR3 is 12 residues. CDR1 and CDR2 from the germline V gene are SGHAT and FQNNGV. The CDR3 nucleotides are TGTGCCAGCAGCTTAGTCGGTGGTAGGGGGTATTTT. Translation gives CASSLVGGRGYF.